One sample yielded the 21 T cell receptor beta chains listed below, sequenced in a study of T cells in Graves' hyperthyroidism and ophthalmopathy. Researchers amplified the TCR beta CDR3 regions from RNA transcripts. RT-PCR in the first round (using the HTBI primer set) targeted the TCR CDR3. TCRdb itself ran the multiplex PCR reads through MiXCR, one entry per CDR3 protein. The data contain approximately 570,000 distinct CDR3 sequences, 15% to 20% of them singletons. Sequencing used blood. The origin of the receptors is a middle-aged man with Graves' ophthalmopathy.

This clonotype was observed a handful of times. V and J are TRBV27 and TRBJ2-5; the match to TRBD2 covers 14 bases. The CDR3 sequence is 17 residues long. Germline V gene data show CDR1 as MNHEY and CDR2 as SMNVEV (reference sequence). V shed 5 bases, J shed 4 bases, and the junction held 9 bases outside the gene matches. This CDR3 reads CASSPRLAGGPSETQYF. The CDR3 DNA reads as TGTGCCAGCAGTCCGCGACTAGCGGGAGGGCCGTCAGAGACCCAGTACTTC.

The chain links TRBV2 to TRBJ2-2; D is uncertain. This CDR3 is built from 12 residues. V gave up 3 bases and J gave up 12 bases, with 11 bases separating them. Germline loops: CDR1 SNHLY, CDR2 FYNNEI. The CDR3 is CASSEAASKLFF. Written as DNA, the CDR3 is TGTGCCAGCAGTGAGGCGGCGTCGAAGCTGTTTTTT.

This clonotype was observed a few times. The chain combines TRBV10-3 with TRBJ2-3, with 11 nucleotides matching TRBD2. CDR1 and CDR2 (germline): ENHRY, SYGVKD. V lost 6 bases to trimming and J lost 0 bases; unmatched junction nucleotides: 5. CDR3 length: 16 amino acids. CDR3 protein: CAIRVGTSGSTDTQYF. CDR3 in DNA: TGTGCCATCAGAGTCGGGACTAGCGGTAGCACAGATACGCAGTATTTT.

The table lists this clonotype with many counts. The chain employs TRBV12-3 or TRBV12-4 and TRBJ2-1, with a weak D call TRBD2 (5 bases). Trimming removed 10 bases from V and 6 bases from J, with 22 bases in between. The CDR3 is made up of 15 amino acids. In DNA form, the CDR3 reads TGTGCCACCACCTTTACGACTAACGGAGCCAATGAGCAGTTCTTC. It codes for CATTFTTNGANEQFF.

Comments on this clonotype: A read error may produce the germline difference seen at one junction end. This chain joins TRBV28 and TRBJ2-1; 12 positions match TRBD2. CDR3 length equals 16 residues. Germline V CDR1 and CDR2: MDHEN, SYDVKM. The CDR3 DNA sequence: TGTGCCAGCAGACTCCTAGCGGGAGGGTCCTACAATGAGCAGCTCTTC. As protein: CASRLLAGGSYNEQLF.

This clonotype occurred many times. The chain combines TRBV12-3 or TRBV12-4 with TRBJ1-5, with 9 bases lining up with TRBD1. The CDR3 extends over 17 amino acids. Trimming at V came to 2 bases and at J to 2 bases, leaving 7 bases not matched to a gene. CDR3 coding DNA: TGTGCCAGCAGTTTAAGGACAGGGGTTGAGGGCAATCAGCCCCAGCATTTT. Encoded protein: CASSLRTGVEGNQPQHF.

In this sample, this clonotype turned up many times. An end of the junction differs from the germline gene, which may be a read error. The CDR3 here is CASSPTVDRDYYEQFF. CDR3 nucleotides: TGTGCCAGCTCTCCCACCGTCGACAGGGACTACTATGAGCAGTTCTTC. The V call is TRBV18, the J call TRBJ2-1; the D call may be TRBD1 or TRBD2 (7 bases each). CDR1 and CDR2 (germline): KGHSH, LQKENI. The CDR3 length is 16 residues.

The chain is built from TRBV6-2 or TRBV6-3 and TRBJ2-1, with D possibly matching TRBD1 (6 bases). The V and J ends lost 5 bases and 5 bases respectively, with 16 bases between them. There are 15 residues in the CDR3. Looked up from germline, CDR1 is MNHEY and CDR2 is SVGEGT. The DNA of the CDR3 is TGTGCCAGCAGTCCCGCAGGGGTCCCTAACAATGAGCAGTTCTTC. Translating it yields CASSPAGVPNNEQFF.

This clonotype has at least ten counts. This rearrangement joins TRBV3-1 to TRBJ1-1, with D maybe TRBD1 (5 bases). This CDR3 contains 13 residues. Per germline, CDR1 LGHDT and CDR2 YNNKEL (reference sequence). Trimming shortened V by 10 bases and J by 3 bases, and 15 bases separated the two germline ends. The CDR3 DNA reads TGTGCCACCACGCAGGGCGGCCACACTGAAGCTTTCTTT. This sequence encodes CATTQGGHTEAFF. Based on the CDR3 plus reference TRBV3-1 and TRBJ1-1, the full variable domain is DTAVSQTPKYLVTQMGNDKSIKCEQNLGHDTMYWYKQDSKKFLKIMFSYNNKELIINETVPNRFSPKSPDKAHLNLHINSLELGDSAVYFCATTQGGHTEAFFGQGTRLTVV.

This clonotype was seen ten or more times. The chain uses TRBV11-2 and TRBJ2-7; tentative D call: TRBD2 (7 bases). With 0 bases removed from V and 4 bases from J, the gap between germline ends came to 13 bases. Germline CDR1 reads SGHAT; CDR2 reads FQNNGV. The CDR3 is made up of 15 amino acids. The CDR3 nucleotides are TGTGCCAGCAGCTTAGAAGGGGGGGCGAGATACGAGCAGTACTTC. It translates to CASSLEGGARYEQYF.

The rearrangement joins TRBV9 to TRBJ2-7; 9 bases fit TRBD2. This CDR3 contains 15 residues. CDR1 is SGDLS and CDR2 is YYNGEE in the germline V gene. Unmatched junction bases numbered 12, after V lost 6 bases and J lost 5 bases. The CDR3: CASNGAAGGSDEQYF. In DNA form, the CDR3 reads TGTGCCAGCAATGGGGCGGCGGGGGGGAGTGACGAGCAGTACTTC.

This clonotype was seen ten or more times. This sequence joins TRBV7-2 and TRBJ2-5; TRBD2 matches at 15 bases. V was pared by 3 bases and J by 4 bases, with 6 bases of the junction left unmatched. The CDR3 extends over 17 amino acids. Germline V gene lookup returns CDR1 SGHTA and CDR2 FQGNSA. The CDR3 DNA reads TGTGCCAGCAGCTTTCCGGGACTAGCGGGAGGAGGAGAGACCCAGTACTTC. Its protein product is CASSFPGLAGGGETQYF.

In this sample, this clonotype turned up many times. This sequence joins TRBV5-1 and TRBJ2-5; D remains unclear. The CDR3 covers 15 residues. V lost 0 bases and J lost 7, with 16 bases in between. Germline-derived CDR1 and CDR2 are SGHRS and YFSETQ. The CDR3: CASSLGPEGTRTQYF. As DNA, the CDR3 is TGCGCCAGCAGCTTGGGCCCAGAAGGCACCCGGACCCAGTACTTC.

The genes are TRBV28 and TRBJ1-1; TRBD1 might be the D (5 bases). V lost 3 bases to trimming and J lost 5 bases, with 22 bases between them. The germline V gene encodes CDR1 MDHEN and CDR2 SYDVKM. The length of the CDR3 is 17 residues. Written as DNA, the CDR3 is TGTGCCAGCAGTTTGGGGCTAATCATGGGGGAGGGGACTGAAGCTTTCTTT. This sequence encodes CASSLGLIMGEGTEAFF. Filled out from reference TRBV28 and TRBJ1-1, the complete variable domain reads DVKVTQSSRYLVKRTGEKVFLECVQDMDHENMFWYRQDPGLGLRLIYFSYDVKMKEKGDIPEGYSVSREKKERFSLILESASTNQTSMYLCASSLGLIMGEGTEAFFGQGTRLTVV.

This clonotype has a handful of counts. The rearrangement uses TRBV28 and TRBJ1-2; no definite D call. Germline V gene lookup returns CDR1 MDHEN and CDR2 SYDVKM. This CDR3 spans 13 amino acids. Deletions cut 5 bases from V and 5 bases from J, with 12 bases between. The CDR3 is CASSPLDIYGYTF. For the CDR3, the DNA is TGTGCCAGCAGTCCCCTTGACATATATGGCTACACCTTC.

The V call is TRBV5-1, the J call TRBJ1-1; D gene ambiguous. V was clipped by 0 bases and J by 7 bases, with 10 bases between them. From germline, CDR1 is SGHRS and CDR2 YFSETQ. This CDR3 comprises 13 residues. The CDR3 sequence is CASSLEAAGEAFF. As DNA, the CDR3 is TGCGCCAGCAGCTTGGAGGCGGCAGGTGAAGCTTTCTTT.

This clonotype was counted many times. CDR3 sequence reads: CSAHVDRGHEQYF. DNA of the CDR3: TGCAGTGCCCACGTGGACAGGGGCCACGAGCAGTACTTC. The chain couples TRBV20-1 to TRBJ2-7; 9 bases map to TRBD1. The germline V gene encodes CDR1 DFQATT and CDR2 SNEGSKA (reference sequence). The V segment lost 6 bases and the J segment 5 bases; nucleotides outside the gene matches: 8. There are 13 residues in the CDR3.

The gene calls are TRBV7-6 and TRBJ1-4, with no clear D. Looked up from germline, CDR1 is SGHVS and CDR2 is FNYEAQ. Trimming took off 4 bases at V and 3 bases at J, with 12 bases between the two ends. The CDR3 is 15 residues long. As DNA, the CDR3 is TGTGCCAGCAGCTCCGCGGTGGTCGCTAATGAAAAACTGTTTTTT. Translation: CASSSAVVANEKLFF.

This clonotype was found a few times. The V and J genes are TRBV29-1 and TRBJ2-7, with TRBD1 identical over 7 bases. The J segment lost 4 bases and the V segment lost 5 bases, leaving 8 bases of the junction unmatched. The CDR3 totals 13 residues. CDR1 is SQVTM and CDR2 is ANQGSEA in the germline V gene. The CDR3 is CSVYGQAGYEQYF. CDR3 coding DNA: TGCAGCGTTTACGGACAGGCGGGTTACGAGCAGTACTTC.

This chain links TRBV7-8 with TRBJ2-6; possibly TRBD2 for D (6 bases). Germline-derived CDR1 and CDR2 are SGHVS and FQNEAQ. V was pared by 5 bases and J by 2 bases, with 10 bases between. This CDR3 is 15 amino acids long. CDR3 in DNA: TGTGCCAGCAGCCTCGGGACTCCTGGGGCCAACGTCCTGACTTTC. Amino acids: CASSLGTPGANVLTF.

This rearrangement joins TRBV4-1 to TRBJ2-3, with TRBD1 as a possible D gene (6 bases). The germline V and J ends were trimmed by 3 bases and 6 bases, with 10 bases remaining between them. Germline CDR1 and CDR2: MGHRA and YSYEKL. This CDR3 has 13 amino acids. The DNA for the CDR3 is TGCGCCAGCAGCCACCCAGGGGAGGATACGCAGTATTTT. It translates to CASSHPGEDTQYF.